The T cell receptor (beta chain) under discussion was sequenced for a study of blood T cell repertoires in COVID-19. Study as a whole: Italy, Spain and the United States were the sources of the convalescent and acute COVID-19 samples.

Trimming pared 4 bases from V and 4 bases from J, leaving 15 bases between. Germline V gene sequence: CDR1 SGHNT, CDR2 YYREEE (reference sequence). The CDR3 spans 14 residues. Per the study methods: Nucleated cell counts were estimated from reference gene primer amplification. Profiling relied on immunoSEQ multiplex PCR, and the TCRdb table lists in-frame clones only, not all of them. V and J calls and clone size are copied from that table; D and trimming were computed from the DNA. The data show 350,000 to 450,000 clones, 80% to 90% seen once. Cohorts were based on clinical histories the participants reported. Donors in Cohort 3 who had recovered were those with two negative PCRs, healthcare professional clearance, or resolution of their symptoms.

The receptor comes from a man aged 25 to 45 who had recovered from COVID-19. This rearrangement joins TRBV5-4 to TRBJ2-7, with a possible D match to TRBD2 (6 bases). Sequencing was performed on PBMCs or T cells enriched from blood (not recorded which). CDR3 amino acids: CASSQKGLRYEQYF. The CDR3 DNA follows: TGTGCCAGCAGCCAGAAAGGACTACGTTACGAGCAGTACTTC.